The entry that follows covers one TCR beta chain sequence. Its antigen is unknown. Per-nucleotide qualities are absent, and no much larger clonotype sits a single base away. V lost 0 bases and J lost 3 bases; the stretch between them is 12 bases long. The germline V gene sets CDR1 to SGHVS and CDR2 to FQNEAQ. The CDR3 runs 16 residues from the cysteine to the phenylalanine. This entry keeps only the CDR3 DNA: 48 bases, framed from base 1. This sample is part of a study of shared clonotypes between healthy human individuals (TCRdb year 2020). Context from the whole study: The cohort comprised two women and a few men aged 18 to 49 years. For each donor, CD4 naive and CD4 memory were each given three plates, CD8 naive was given two plates, and CD8 memory was given one plate. To estimate repertoire size and how much clonotypes are shared between individuals, the study performed deep sequencing of blood TCR repertoires from a few healthy adults. To increase sequencing depth and limit assay-specific biases, different laboratories used diverse techniques to prepare libraries and sequence TCR repertoires. Each donor's leukapheresis produced roughly between about 0.8 and 10 billion PBMCs. The investigation overall reported the following: Higher generation probabilities were observed for clonotypes shared by all four sorted-subset donors than for non-shared clonotypes. Roughly 5% of naive CD4, 3.5% of naive CD8, 2.3% of memory CD4, and approximately 0.39% of memory CD8 clonotypes were shared across a few donors. Sampling was restricted to blood, and TCR repertoires in tissues likely differ from the TCR repertoires found in blood. Incomplete sequencing was indicated by rarefaction of sorted-subset datasets, despite the large sequencing depth. The genetic and exposure-history diversity represented was limited by the small number of donors. Based on pairwise subsampling, the degree of clonotype sharing among donors was expected to be affected by sequencing depth. Naive subsets generally had larger estimated clonotype richness than memory subsets did.

Using the deep immunoSEQ assay, TCR CDR3 regions were amplified from genomic DNA by multiplex PCR. Extracted genomic DNA from each cell subset was distributed evenly across all wells of several immunoSEQ 96-well plates, and each plate was treated as a replicate. For sorted subsets, roughly 190 ng of genomic DNA, equivalent to 30,000 or so T cell genomes, went into each replicate PCR. Purified libraries were quantified with a Qubit 3.0 fluorometer, sized on a Bioanalyzer 2100, and re-quantified with the KAPA Library Quantification kit. Every immunoSEQ 96-well plate was sequenced on a separate single-read 150-cycle Illumina NextSeq 550 flow cell. The paper's data handling went like this. Because only junctional sequences without quality scores were contained in the immunoSEQ output, filtering matching that applied to full-length reads could not be performed. To assign V/J genes and CDR3, sequences were annotated against IMGT germline references using PyIR, a Python wrapper for IgBLAST v1.9. Any read was removed if the V/J assignment was weak (E-value above 1e-6), the CDR3 was missing, or the read contained stop codons, out-of-frame junctions, or ambiguous translated residues. A V3J clonotype was defined by an identical inferred V gene, J gene, and CDR3 amino acid sequence. Percentage overlap between repertoires was calculated by dividing the number of shared unique clonotypes by the size of the smaller repertoire. Three approaches were used to assess repertoire richness: RTK rarefaction, the Chao1 estimator, and Recon v2.1 estimates of unobserved clonotypes. Generation probabilities for all TCRbeta clonotypes obtained by the gDNA method from a handful of donors were computed using OLGA. TCRdb retrieved this table from immuneACCESS and kept in-frame rearrangements only. Not all clones are present; in checked studies, unresolved V genes account for under half, and no reason is known for the remainder. The V and J calls and clone size were taken over from that table, and D and trimming were inferred from the DNA. The sample includes around 1.5 million clones, with 98% observed a single time. The ten largest make up 0.4% to 0.45% of the sample.

Donors were healthy HIV-negative adults with no recently reported acute infections or vaccinations. Every donor was a Caucasian adult residing in Nashville, Tennessee, USA. Magnetic negative selection was used to enrich CD4+ T cells, after which naive cells were positively selected on CD45RA and the negative fraction became the memory subset. Blood was collected by leukapheresis, and PBMCs were isolated by Ficoll-Histopaque density gradient centrifugation and then cryopreserved in liquid nitrogen vapor phase. Analytical flow cytometry was used to check the purity and quantity of every magnetically sorted T cell population. Genomic DNA was isolated from each sorted fraction and quantified by UV absorbance on a Nanodrop 2000c.

This TCR came from a man aged 25-45 years in good health. Here the chain combines TRBV7-8 and TRBJ1-3; possibly the D gene is TRBD1, per 5 matching bases. The sample comprised naive CD4+ T cells sorted from blood. This specimen's cell subset or site label, per the study, means: CD45RA+ positively selected. CDR3 sequence: CASSLAGAGNGNTIYF. The base sequence is TGTGCCAGCAGCTTAGCAGGGGCCGGGAATGGAAACACCATATATTTT.